This TCR beta chain came from a study of Graves' ophthalmopathy and Graves' hyperthyroidism. Amplification of TCR beta CDR3 regions used RNA transcripts. The first-round RT-PCR employed HTBI primers together with the Qiagen OneStep RT-PCR kit. A multiplex PCR was then performed as the second round. TCRdb passed the multiplex PCR reads through MiXCR, listing each CDR3 protein once. The repertoire holds a few hundred thousand distinct CDR3 sequences, with under 45% as singletons. Germline CDR1 is KGHDR and CDR2 is SFDVKD. Trimming removed 3 bases from V and 11 bases from J; junction bases left unmatched: 21. This CDR3 has 18 amino acids.

This TCR was sampled from an adult man with Graves' hyperthyroidism. The source material was peripheral blood or thyroid tissue (not recorded which). The chain links TRBV24-1 to TRBJ1-5; 7 nucleotides match TRBD1. CDR3 bases: TGTGCCACCAGTGATCCTCCCCCTTGGCAGGGGGAACAAGAGACCCAGCATTTT. Its protein product is CATSDPPPWQGEQETQHF.